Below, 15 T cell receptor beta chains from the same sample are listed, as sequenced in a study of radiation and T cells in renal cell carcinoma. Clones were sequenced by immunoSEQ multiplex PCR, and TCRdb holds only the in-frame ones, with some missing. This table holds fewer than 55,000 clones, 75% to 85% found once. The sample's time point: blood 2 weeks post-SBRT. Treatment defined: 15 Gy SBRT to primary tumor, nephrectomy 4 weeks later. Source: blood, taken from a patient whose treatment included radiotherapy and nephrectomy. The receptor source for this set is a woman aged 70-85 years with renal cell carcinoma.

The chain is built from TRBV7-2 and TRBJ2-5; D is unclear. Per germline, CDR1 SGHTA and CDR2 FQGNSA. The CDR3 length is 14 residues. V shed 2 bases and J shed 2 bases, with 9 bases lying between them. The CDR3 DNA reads TGTGCCAGCAGCTTAAACGTGGGTCAAGAGACCCAGTACTTC. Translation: CASSLNVGQETQYF.

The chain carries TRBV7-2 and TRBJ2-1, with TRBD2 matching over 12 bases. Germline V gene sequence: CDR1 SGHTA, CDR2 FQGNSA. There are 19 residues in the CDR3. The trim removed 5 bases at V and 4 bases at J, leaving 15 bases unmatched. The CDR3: CASSDRLAGVLLRYNEQFF. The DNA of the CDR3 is TGTGCCAGCAGCGATAGACTAGCGGGAGTTTTATTGCGGTACAATGAGCAGTTCTTC.

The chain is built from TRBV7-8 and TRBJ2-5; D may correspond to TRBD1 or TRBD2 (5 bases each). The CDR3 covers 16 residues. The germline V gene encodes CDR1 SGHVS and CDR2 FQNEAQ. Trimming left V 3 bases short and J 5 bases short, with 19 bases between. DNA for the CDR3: TGTGCCAGCAGCTTGGGGGAAACGAAAGGCAGGGAGACCCAGTACTTC. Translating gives CASSLGETKGRETQYF.

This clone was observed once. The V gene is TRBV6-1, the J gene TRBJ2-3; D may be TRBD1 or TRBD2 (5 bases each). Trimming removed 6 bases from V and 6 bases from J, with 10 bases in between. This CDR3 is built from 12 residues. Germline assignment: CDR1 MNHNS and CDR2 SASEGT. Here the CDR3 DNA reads TGTGCCAGCAGGAGGGGTTGGGATACGCAGTATTTT. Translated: CASRRGWDTQYF.

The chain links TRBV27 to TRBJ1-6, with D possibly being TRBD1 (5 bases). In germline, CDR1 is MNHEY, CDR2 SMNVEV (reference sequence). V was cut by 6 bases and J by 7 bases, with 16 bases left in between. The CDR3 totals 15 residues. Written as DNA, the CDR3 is TGTGCCAGCAGCTTAGGGGCAGGGATCAATTCACCCCTCCACTTT. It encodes CASSLGAGINSPLHF.

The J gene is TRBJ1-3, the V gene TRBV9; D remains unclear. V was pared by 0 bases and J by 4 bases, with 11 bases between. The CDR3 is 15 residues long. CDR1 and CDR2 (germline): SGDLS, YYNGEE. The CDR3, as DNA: TGTGCCAGCAGCGTAGAGGGCAGCCCAGGAAACACCATATATTTT. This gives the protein CASSVEGSPGNTIYF. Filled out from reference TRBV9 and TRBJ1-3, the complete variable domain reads DSGVTQTPKHLITATGQRVTLRCSPRSGDLSVYWYQQSLDQGLQFLIQYYNGEERAKGNILERFSAQQFPDLHSELNLSSLELGDSALYFCASSVEGSPGNTIYFGEGSWLTVV.

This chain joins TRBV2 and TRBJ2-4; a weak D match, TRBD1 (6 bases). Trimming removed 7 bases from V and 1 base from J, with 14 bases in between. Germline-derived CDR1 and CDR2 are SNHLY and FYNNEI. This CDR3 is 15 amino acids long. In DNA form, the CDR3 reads TGTGCCAGCACCCAAGAGGGGGTTGCCAAAAACATTCAGTACTTC. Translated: CASTQEGVAKNIQYF. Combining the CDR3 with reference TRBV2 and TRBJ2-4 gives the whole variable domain EPEVTQTPSHQVTQMGQEVILRCVPISNHLYFYWYRQILGQKVEFLVSFYNNEISEKSEIFDDQFSVERPDGSNFTLKIRSTKLEDSAMYFCASTQEGVAKNIQYFGAGTRLSVL.

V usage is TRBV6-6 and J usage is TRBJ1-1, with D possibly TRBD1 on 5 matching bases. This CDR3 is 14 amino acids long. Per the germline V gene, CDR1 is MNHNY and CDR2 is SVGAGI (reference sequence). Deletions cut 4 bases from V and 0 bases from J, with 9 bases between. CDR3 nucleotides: TGTGCCAGCAGTTCTCCAGGGATGAACACTGAAGCTTTCTTT. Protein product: CASSSPGMNTEAFF.

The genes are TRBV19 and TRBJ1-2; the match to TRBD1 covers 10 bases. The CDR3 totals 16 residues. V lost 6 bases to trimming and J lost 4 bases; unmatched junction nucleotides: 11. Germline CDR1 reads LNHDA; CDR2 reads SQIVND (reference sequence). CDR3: CASSQTGGQGFYGYTF. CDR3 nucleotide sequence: TGTGCCAGTAGCCAAACAGGGGGACAGGGGTTCTATGGCTACACCTTC. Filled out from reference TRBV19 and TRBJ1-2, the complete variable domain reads DGGITQSPKYLFRKEGQNVTLSCEQNLNHDAMYWYRQDPGQGLRLIYYSQIVNDFQKGDIAEGYSVSREKKESFPLTVTSAQKNPTAFYLCASSQTGGQGFYGYTFGSGTRLTVV.

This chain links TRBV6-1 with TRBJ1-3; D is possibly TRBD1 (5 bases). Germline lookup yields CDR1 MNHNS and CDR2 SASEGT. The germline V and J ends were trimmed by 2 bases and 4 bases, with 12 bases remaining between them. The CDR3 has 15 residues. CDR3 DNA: TGTGCCAGCAGTGAACTCGGGGGTTCAGGAAACACCATATATTTT. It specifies CASSELGGSGNTIYF.

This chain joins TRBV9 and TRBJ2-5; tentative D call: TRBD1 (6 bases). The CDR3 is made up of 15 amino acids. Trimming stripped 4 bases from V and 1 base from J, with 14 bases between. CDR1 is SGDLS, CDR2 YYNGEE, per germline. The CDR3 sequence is CASSPNRDIQETQYF. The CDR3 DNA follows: TGTGCCAGCAGCCCAAACAGGGATATCCAAGAGACCCAGTACTTC.

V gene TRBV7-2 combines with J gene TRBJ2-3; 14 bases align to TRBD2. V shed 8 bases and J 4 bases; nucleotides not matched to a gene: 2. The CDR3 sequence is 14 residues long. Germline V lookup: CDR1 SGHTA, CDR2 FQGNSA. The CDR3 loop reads CASGGLAGADTQYF. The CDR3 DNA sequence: TGTGCCAGCGGGGGACTAGCGGGGGCAGATACGCAGTATTTT. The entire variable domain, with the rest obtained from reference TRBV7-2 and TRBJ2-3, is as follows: GAGVSQSPSNKVTEKGKDVELRCDPISGHTALYWYRQSLGQGLEFLIYFQGNSAPDKSGLPSDRFSAERTGGSVSTLTIQRTQQEDSAVYLCASGGLAGADTQYFGPGTRLTVL.

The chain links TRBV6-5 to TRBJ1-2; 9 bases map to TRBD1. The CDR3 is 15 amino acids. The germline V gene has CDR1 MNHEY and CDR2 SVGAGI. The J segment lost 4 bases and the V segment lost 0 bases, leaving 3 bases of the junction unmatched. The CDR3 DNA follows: TGTGCCAGCAGTTACTCGGGACAGGGACTCTATGGCTACACCTTC. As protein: CASSYSGQGLYGYTF.

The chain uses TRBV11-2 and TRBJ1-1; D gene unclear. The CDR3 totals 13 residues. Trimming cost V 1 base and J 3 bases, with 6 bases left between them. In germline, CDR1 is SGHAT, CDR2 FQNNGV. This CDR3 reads CASSLVRDTEAFF. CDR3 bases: TGTGCCAGCAGCTTAGTTAGGGACACTGAAGCTTTCTTT.

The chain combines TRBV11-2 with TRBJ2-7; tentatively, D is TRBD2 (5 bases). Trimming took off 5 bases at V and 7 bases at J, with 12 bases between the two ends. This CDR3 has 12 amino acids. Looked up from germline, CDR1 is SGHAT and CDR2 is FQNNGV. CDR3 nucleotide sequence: TGTGCCAGCAGCACTAGGACGGGGGAGCAGTACTTC. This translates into CASSTRTGEQYF.